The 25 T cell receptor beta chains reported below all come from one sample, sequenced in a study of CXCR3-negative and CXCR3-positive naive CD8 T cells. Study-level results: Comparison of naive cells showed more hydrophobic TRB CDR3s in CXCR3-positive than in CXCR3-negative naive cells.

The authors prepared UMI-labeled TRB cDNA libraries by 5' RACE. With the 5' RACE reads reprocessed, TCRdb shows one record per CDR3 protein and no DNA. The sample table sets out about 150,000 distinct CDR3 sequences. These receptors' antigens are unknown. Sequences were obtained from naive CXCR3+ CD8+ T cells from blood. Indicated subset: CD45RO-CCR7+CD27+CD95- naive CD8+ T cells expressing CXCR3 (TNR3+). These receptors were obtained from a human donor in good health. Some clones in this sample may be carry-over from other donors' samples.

The CDR3: CASSQAGGEAFF. The V and J genes are TRBV4-2 and TRBJ1-1. The germline V gene encodes CDR1 LGHNA and CDR2 YNFKEQ. This CDR3 comprises 12 residues.

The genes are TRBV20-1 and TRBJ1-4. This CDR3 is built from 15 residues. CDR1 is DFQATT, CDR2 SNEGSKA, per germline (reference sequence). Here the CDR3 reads CSASGAPGMLEKLFF.

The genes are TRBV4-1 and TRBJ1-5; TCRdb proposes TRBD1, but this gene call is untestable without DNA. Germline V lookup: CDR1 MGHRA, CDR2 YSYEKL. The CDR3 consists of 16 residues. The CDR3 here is CASSPSPGQSNQPQHF.

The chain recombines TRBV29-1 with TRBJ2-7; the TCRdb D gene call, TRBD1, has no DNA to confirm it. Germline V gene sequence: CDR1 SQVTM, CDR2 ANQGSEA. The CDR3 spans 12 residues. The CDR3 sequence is CSVEDIRDEQYF.

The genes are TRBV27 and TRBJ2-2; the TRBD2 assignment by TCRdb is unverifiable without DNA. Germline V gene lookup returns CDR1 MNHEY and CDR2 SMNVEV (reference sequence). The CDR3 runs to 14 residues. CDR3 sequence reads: CASSLSTSAGELVF.

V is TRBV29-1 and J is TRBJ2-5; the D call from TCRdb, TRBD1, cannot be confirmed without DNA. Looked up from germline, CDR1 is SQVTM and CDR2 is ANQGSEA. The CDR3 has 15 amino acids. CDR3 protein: CSVEGGAQGQETQYF.

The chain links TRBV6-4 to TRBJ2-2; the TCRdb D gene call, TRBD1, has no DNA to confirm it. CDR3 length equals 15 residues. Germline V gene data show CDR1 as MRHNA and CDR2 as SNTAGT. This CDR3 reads CASSDSTGVTGELFF.

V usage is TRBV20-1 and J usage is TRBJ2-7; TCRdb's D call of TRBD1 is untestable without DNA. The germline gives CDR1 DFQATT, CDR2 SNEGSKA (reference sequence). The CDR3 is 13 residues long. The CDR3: CSAAGDRVYEQYF.

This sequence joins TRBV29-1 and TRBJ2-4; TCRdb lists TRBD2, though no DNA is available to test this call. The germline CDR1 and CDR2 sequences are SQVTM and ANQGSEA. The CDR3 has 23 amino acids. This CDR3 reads CSVEDQRGVGTSPQKLAKNIQYF.

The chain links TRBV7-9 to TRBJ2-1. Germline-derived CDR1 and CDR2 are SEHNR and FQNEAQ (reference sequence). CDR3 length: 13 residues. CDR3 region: CASSNSGSNEQFF.

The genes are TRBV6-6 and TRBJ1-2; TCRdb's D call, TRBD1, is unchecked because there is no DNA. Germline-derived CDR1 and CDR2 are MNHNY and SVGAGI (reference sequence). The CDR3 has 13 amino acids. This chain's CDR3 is CASSPDGGWGYTF.

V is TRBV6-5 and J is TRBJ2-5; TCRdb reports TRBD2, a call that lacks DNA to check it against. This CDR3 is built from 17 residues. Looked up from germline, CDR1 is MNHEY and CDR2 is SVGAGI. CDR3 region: CASSYSGPAIAEETQYF.

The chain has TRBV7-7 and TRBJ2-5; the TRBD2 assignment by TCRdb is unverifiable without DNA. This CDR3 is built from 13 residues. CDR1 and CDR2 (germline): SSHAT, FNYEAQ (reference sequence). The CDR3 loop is CASSSGIGETQYF.

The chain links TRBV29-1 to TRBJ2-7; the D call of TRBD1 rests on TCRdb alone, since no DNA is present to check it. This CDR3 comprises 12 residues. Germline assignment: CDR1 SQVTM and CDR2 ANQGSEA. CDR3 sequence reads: CSVEPQGGEQYF.

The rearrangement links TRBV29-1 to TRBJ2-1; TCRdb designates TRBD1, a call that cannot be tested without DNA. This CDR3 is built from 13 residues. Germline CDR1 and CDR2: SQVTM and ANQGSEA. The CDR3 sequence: CSVVWTTYNEQFF.

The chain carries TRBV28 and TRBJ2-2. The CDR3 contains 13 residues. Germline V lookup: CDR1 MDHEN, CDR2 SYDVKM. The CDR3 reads CASSPVNTGELFF.

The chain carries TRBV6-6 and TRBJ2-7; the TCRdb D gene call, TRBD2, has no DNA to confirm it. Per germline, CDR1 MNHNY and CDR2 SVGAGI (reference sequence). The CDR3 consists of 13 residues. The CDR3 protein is CASSRGRGDEQYF.

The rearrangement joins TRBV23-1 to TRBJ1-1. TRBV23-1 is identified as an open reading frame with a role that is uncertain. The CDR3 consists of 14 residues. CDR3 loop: CASSQSLGSAEAFF.

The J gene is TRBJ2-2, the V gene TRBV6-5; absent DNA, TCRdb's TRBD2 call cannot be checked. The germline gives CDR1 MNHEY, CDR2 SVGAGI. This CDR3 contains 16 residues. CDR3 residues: CASSYYGAGGPGELFF.

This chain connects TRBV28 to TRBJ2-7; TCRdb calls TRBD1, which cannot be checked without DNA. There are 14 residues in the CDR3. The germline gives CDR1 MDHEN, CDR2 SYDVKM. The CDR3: CASSLRGVSYEQYF.

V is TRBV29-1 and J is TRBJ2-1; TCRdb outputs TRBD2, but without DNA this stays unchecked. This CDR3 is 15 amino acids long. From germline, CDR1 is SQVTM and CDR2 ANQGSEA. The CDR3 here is CSVEVARADRSEQFF.

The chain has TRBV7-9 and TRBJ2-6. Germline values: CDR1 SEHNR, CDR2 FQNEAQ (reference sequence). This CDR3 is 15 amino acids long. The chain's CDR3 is CASSLGHSGANVLTF.

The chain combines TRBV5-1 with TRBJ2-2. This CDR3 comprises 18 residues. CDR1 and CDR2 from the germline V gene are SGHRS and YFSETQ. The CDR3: CASSFEATHLSNTGELFF.

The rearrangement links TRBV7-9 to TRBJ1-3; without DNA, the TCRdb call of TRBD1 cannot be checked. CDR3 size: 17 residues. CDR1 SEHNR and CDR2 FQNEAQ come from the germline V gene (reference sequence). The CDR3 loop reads CASSSAQGAADGNTIYF. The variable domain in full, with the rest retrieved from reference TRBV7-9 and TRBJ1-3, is DTGVSQNPRHKITKRGQNVTFRCDPISEHNRLYWYRQTLGQGPEFLTYFQNEAQLEKSRLLSDRFSAERPKGSFSTLEIQRTEQGDSAMYLCASSSAQGAADGNTIYFGEGSWLTVV.

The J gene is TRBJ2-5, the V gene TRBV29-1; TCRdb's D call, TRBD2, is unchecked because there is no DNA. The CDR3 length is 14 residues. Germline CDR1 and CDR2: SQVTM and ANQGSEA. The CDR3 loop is CSVSPLGEQETQYF.